Detailed here is one T cell receptor (beta chain). It lacks a known antigen. Per-nucleotide qualities are absent, and no much larger clonotype sits a single base away. Including the terminal cysteine and phenylalanine, the CDR3 comprises 16 residues. The read is trimmed to its CDR3 DNA, 48 bases read in frame from base 1. Relative to germline, V is missing 3 bases and J is missing 2 bases, with 7 bases of the junction outside any gene match. CDR1 and CDR2, per the germline V gene, are SGHDT and YYEEEE. This entry belongs to a study of shared clonotypes between healthy human individuals (dated by TCRdb to 2020 to 2021). Looking at the study overall: The cohort comprised a couple of women and a few men aged 18 to 49 years. Blood TCR repertoires of about 5 healthy adults were deeply sequenced to estimate repertoire size and the extent of clonotype sharing between individuals. Libraries were prepared and TCR repertoires were sequenced by different laboratories using diverse techniques, in order to increase sequencing depth and limit assay-specific biases. Per donor, leukapheresis produced somewhere between about 0.9 and 9.5 billion PBMCs. For each donor, three plates each were used for CD4 naive and CD4 memory, two plates were used for CD8 naive, and one plate was used for CD8 memory. Findings and caveats that apply to the study as a whole: Sampling was restricted to blood, and TCR repertoires in tissues likely differ from the TCR repertoires found in blood. Pairwise subsampling indicated that sequencing depth was expected to affect the degree of clonotype sharing among donors. Incomplete sequencing was indicated by rarefaction of sorted-subset datasets, despite the large sequencing depth. The small number of donors limited the genetic and exposure-history diversity represented. Estimated clonotype richness was generally larger for naive than for memory subsets. When four donors were compared, the shared fraction of clonotypes was 5% to 6.5% for naive CD4, around 3.5% for naive CD8, more than 2% for memory CD4, and roughly 0.4% for memory CD8. Higher generation probabilities were observed for clonotypes shared by all four sorted-subset donors than for non-shared clonotypes.

TCR CDR3 regions were amplified from genomic DNA by multiplex PCR using the deep immunoSEQ assay. Genomic DNA extracted from each cell subset was distributed evenly over all wells of several immunoSEQ 96-well plates, and each plate served as one replicate. Each replicate PCR for sorted subsets received about 180 ng genomic DNA, equal to roughly 30,000 T cell genomes. Purified libraries were measured with a Qubit 3.0 fluorometer, size-checked on a Bioanalyzer 2100, and measured again with the KAPA Library Quantification kit. Every immunoSEQ 96-well plate was sequenced on a dedicated single-read 150-cycle Illumina NextSeq 550 flow cell. In the original analysis: Because the immunoSEQ output included only junctional sequences and no quality scores, the filtering could not be the same as the filtering used for full-length reads. To assign V/J genes and CDR3, sequences were annotated against IMGT germline references using PyIR, a Python wrapper for IgBLAST v1.9. Any read was removed if the V/J assignment was weak (E-value above 1e-6), the CDR3 was missing, or the read contained stop codons, out-of-frame junctions, or ambiguous translated residues. A V3J clonotype was defined by an identical inferred V gene, J gene, and CDR3 amino acid sequence. Percentage overlap between repertoires was computed as shared unique clonotypes divided by the size of the smaller repertoire. Richness of each repertoire was evaluated using RTK rarefaction, the Chao1 estimator, and Recon v2.1 estimates of unobserved clonotypes. OLGA was used to compute generation probabilities for all TCRbeta clonotypes that the gDNA method yielded from a few donors. TCRdb took over this immuneACCESS table, retaining in-frame rearrangements with V and J assigned. Such tables are incomplete; in checked studies, under half of the missing clones stem from an unresolved V gene, and the remainder is unexplained. The V and J calls and the clone size are those of that table, but D and trimming were determined from the DNA. The sample records fewer than 1.6 million clones, approximately 98.5% of which are singletons. The ten largest clonotypes hold over 0.3% of the sample.

The donors were healthy, HIV-negative adults who had no recently reported acute infections or vaccinations. Every donor was a Caucasian adult living in Nashville, Tennessee, USA. Magnetic negative selection was used to enrich CD4+ T cells, after which naive cells were positively selected on CD45RA and the negative fraction became the memory subset. Blood was obtained by leukapheresis, after which PBMCs were separated by Ficoll-Histopaque density gradient centrifugation and cryopreserved in liquid nitrogen vapor phase. Analytical flow cytometry was used to check the purity and quantity of each magnetically sorted T cell population. Genomic DNA was isolated from each sorted fraction and quantified by UV absorbance on a Nanodrop 2000c.

This receptor chain uses TRBV5-6 and TRBJ2-5; 10 middle bases align to TRBD2. Sequencing was carried out using naive CD4+ T cells sorted from blood. This sample's cell subset or site label indicates: CD45RA+ positively selected. This TCR was recovered from a man aged 25 to 40 in good health. The CDR3 is CASSSRGAGGQETQYF. The DNA sequence is given as TGTGCCAGCAGCTCCCGGGGAGCGGGAGGGCAAGAGACCCAGTACTTC.